Below, one T cell receptor beta chain is given with its context. What it binds is not known. The sample comes from a study of long-term antiretroviral therapy in people with HIV. Cryopreserved PBMC samples of roughly 0.85-11 million cells were used for DNA extraction. The immunoSEQ assay was v3.0, run at survey level. Clones were sequenced by immunoSEQ multiplex PCR, and TCRdb holds only the in-frame ones, with some missing. Here the sample spans approximately 35,000 clones, 70% to 90% being singletons. Study-wide points: Whereas controls had wider CDR3 length ranges, HIV repertoires had narrower ones.

The TCR comes from a man aged 18 to 35 with HIV. The starting material was unsorted PBMCs, obtained 2.2 years after starting antiretroviral therapy.

CDR3 coding DNA: TGTGCCAGCAGTGACTCAAGGTGGACAAATTCCTACAATGAGCAGTTCTTC. Translation: CASSDSRWTNSYNEQFF. The gene calls are TRBV6-4 and TRBJ2-1; D is perhaps TRBD1 (5 bases). Between the trimmed V and J ends, which lost 0 bases and 1 base, there was a span of 13 bases. Germline V CDR1 and CDR2: MRHNA, SNTAGT. The CDR3 consists of 17 residues.